One sample yielded the 5 T cell receptor beta chains listed below, sequenced in a study of CD8 T cells in ankylosing spondylitis. TCRdb re-analysed the 5' RACE reads in MiXCR, keeping a single row per CDR3 protein. The sample lists roughly 180,000 distinct CDR3 sequences; 10% to 15% were seen once. What was sequenced was blood, either unsorted or a sorted T cell fraction (not recorded which). Receptors were obtained from a female donor with ankylosing spondylitis or in good health (not recorded which).

J is TRBJ1-4 and V is TRBV20-1, with 8 bases matching TRBD1. Losses at the gene ends were 5 bases for V and 8 bases for J; bases not matched to a gene: 4. The CDR3 extends over 12 amino acids. Looked up from germline, CDR1 is DFQATT and CDR2 is SNEGSKA (reference sequence). The CDR3 spells CSAAYRGEKLFF. CDR3 sequence (DNA): TGCAGTGCTGCCTACAGGGGGGAAAAACTGTTTTTT.

This clonotype appeared many times. The chain has TRBV4-3 and TRBJ2-5; possibly TRBD2 for D (6 bases). Germline CDR1 is LGHNA and CDR2 is YSLEER. This CDR3 spans 13 amino acids. V was pared by 4 bases and J by 2 bases, with 8 bases between. The CDR3 loop is CASSRGMQETQYF. CDR3 DNA sequence: TGCGCCAGCAGCCGCGGGATGCAAGAGACCCAGTACTTC.

The chain has TRBV12-3 or TRBV12-4 and TRBJ2-7; D unresolved. CDR3 length: 14 amino acids. V dropped 0 bases and J dropped 2 bases, with 8 bases sitting between them. CDR3 residues: CASSLARLTYEQYF. The CDR3 coding sequence is TGTGCCAGCAGTTTAGCGAGGCTAACCTACGAGCAGTACTTC.

As regards this clonotype: A much bigger clone sits one base away, suggesting this may be a read error. This chain uses TRBV5-1 with TRBJ2-5; D may be TRBD1 (6 bases). CDR3 length equals 13 residues. Germline V gene data show CDR1 as SGHRS and CDR2 as YFSETQ. Trimming cost V 4 bases and J 4 bases, with 11 bases left between them. This CDR3 reads CASSPGTRETQYF. CDR3 sequence (DNA): TGCGCCAGCAGCCCCGGGACAAGAGAGACCCAGTACTTC.

This clonotype was found many times. The chain employs TRBV20-1 and TRBJ2-7, with unresolved D. The CDR3 totals 14 residues. V was trimmed by 0 bases and J by 4 bases, leaving 13 bases between them. Per the germline V gene, CDR1 is DFQATT and CDR2 is SNEGSKA (reference sequence). The CDR3 is CSARDQGVSYEQYF. The DNA of the CDR3 is TGCAGTGCTAGAGATCAAGGAGTAAGTTACGAGCAGTACTTC.